The clone carrying this T cell receptor beta chain was found a few times. This record belongs to a study of cytomegalovirus exposure and HLA in healthy donors. The PCR contained 60 Vbeta and 13 Jbeta primers. Libraries were prepared by immunoSEQ multiplex PCR; TCRdb keeps only in-frame clonotypes and omits some of them. The sample consists of about 130,000 clones, under 90% of them appearing once. Per the germline V gene, CDR1 is SGHRS and CDR2 is YFSETQ. The CDR3 is 16 residues long. The V and J ends lost 0 bases and 0 bases, in that order; junction bases with no gene match: 4. The chain combines TRBV5-1 with TRBJ2-3, with 7 bases fitting TRBD1. The material sequenced was PBMCs. The clonotype originates from a young man in good health and CMV-seronegative. CDR3 bases: TGCGCCAGCAGCTTGGTCAGGGACAGAAGCACAGATACGCAGTATTTT. Residues: CASSLVRDRSTDTQYF.